Following are 13 T cell receptor beta chains from one sample sequenced in a study of blood T cells in healthy people across ages. A sample-barcoded 5' primer and a J-beta primer mix were used in a second PCR of about 7 to 12 cycles. TCRdb called the 5' RACE reads again in MiXCR, with one record for every CDR3 protein. The sample comprises a few hundred thousand distinct CDR3 sequences, about 27% of which are singletons, and about 3.3% rests with the top ten. The sample was also linked to a second study, of T cells of mothers and their children.

Sequencing was carried out using blood. These receptors were collected from a boy between 2 and 10 years old in good health.

The rearrangement joins TRBV20-1 to TRBJ2-1, with 8 bases matching TRBD2. V shed 3 bases and J 10 bases; nucleotides not matched to a gene: 14. Germline V gene lookup returns CDR1 DFQATT and CDR2 SNEGSKA (reference sequence). CDR3 length equals 15 residues. Written as DNA, the CDR3 is TGCAGTGCTAGGAATGAACTAGCGGCCCAAAAGGAGCAGTTCTTC. This codes for CSARNELAAQKEQFF.

This clonotype was recorded a few times. The gene calls are TRBV6-2 or TRBV6-3 and TRBJ2-5; 7 positions agree with TRBD2. Germline loops: CDR1 MNHEY, CDR2 SVGEGT. This CDR3 comprises 14 residues. After removal of 2 bases from V and 0 bases from J, the junction contained 0 bases not matched to a gene. The CDR3 is CASSYGTNQETQYF. Here the CDR3 DNA reads TGTGCCAGCAGTTACGGGACTAACCAAGAGACCCAGTACTTC.

V is TRBV20-1 and J is TRBJ2-3, with 12 bases that match TRBD1. This CDR3 is built from 16 residues. Trimming took 1 base from V and 5 from J; bases not matched to a gene: 7. The germline CDR1 and CDR2 sequences are DFQATT and SNEGSKA (reference sequence). CDR3 region: CSARGGTGGERDTQYF. The CDR3 nucleotides read TGCAGTGCTAGAGGCGGGACAGGGGGCGAAAGAGATACGCAGTATTTT.

A few counts support this clonotype. The CDR3 DNA is TGTGCTAGTGGTTTGGACTCCCTGGGGTTCTTC. Translated, it gives CASGLDSLGFF. The chain joins TRBV12-5 to TRBJ2-1; unclear D gene. Trimming cost V 1 base and J 15 bases, with 10 bases left between them. This CDR3 comprises 11 residues. Germline values: CDR1 LGHNT, CDR2 FRNRAP.

The rearrangement joins TRBV6-5 to TRBJ1-4, with D maybe TRBD1 (5 bases). The CDR3 sequence is 11 residues long. Trimming pared 7 bases from V and 17 bases from J, leaving 17 bases between. CDR1 is MNHEY and CDR2 is SVGAGI in the germline V gene. The chain's CDR3 is CASTSGTTTFF. DNA of the CDR3: TGTGCCAGCACCTCCGGGACTACTACCTTTTTT.

In its sample, this clonotype was seen a few times. The chain is built from TRBV6-1 and TRBJ1-1; 10 nucleotides agree with TRBD1. Trimming cost V 1 base and J 7 bases; bases outside gene matches: 9. Germline V gene data show CDR1 as MNHNS and CDR2 as SASEGT. The CDR3 runs 16 residues. CDR3 DNA: TGTGCCAGCAGTGAAGGAGGGATGACAGGGGGCGATGAAGCTTTCTTT. The encoded protein is CASSEGGMTGGDEAFF.

The genes are TRBV2 and TRBJ2-5; possible D gene TRBD2, 5 bases. Germline V CDR1 and CDR2: SNHLY, FYNNEI. This CDR3 is built from 13 residues. V gave up 6 bases and J gave up 3 bases, with 11 bases separating them. CDR3 residues: CASSGELKETQYF. In nucleotides, the CDR3 is TGTGCCAGCAGCGGGGAGCTTAAAGAGACCCAGTACTTC.

This chain uses TRBV27 with TRBJ2-1; D not certain. V gave up 3 bases and J gave up 4 bases, with 7 bases separating them. The CDR3 loop spans 13 amino acids. From germline, CDR1 is MNHEY and CDR2 SMNVEV (reference sequence). The DNA for the CDR3 is TGTGCCAGCAGTTTTGGCGTTTACAATGAGCAGTTCTTC. Translated: CASSFGVYNEQFF.

CDR3 amino acids: CSVVEGNTGELFF. In nucleotides, the CDR3 is TGCAGCGTTGTCGAGGGGAACACCGGGGAGCTGTTTTTT. V gene TRBV29-1 combines with J gene TRBJ2-2, with a possible D match to TRBD2 (5 bases). The ends were cut back, 4 bases at V and 1 base at J, with 7 bases in the middle. Germline lookup yields CDR1 SQVTM and CDR2 ANQGSEA. The CDR3 is 13 amino acids.

The table lists this clonotype with a few counts. V gene TRBV10-3 combines with J gene TRBJ2-4, with 7 bases that match TRBD2. The J segment lost 7 bases and the V segment lost 10 bases, leaving 19 bases of the junction unmatched. This CDR3 spans 16 amino acids. Germline V lookup: CDR1 ENHRY, CDR2 SYGVKD. CDR3 coding DNA: TGTGCCACCTCATCTGGATTTCTAGCGGAAGGGAACATTCAGTACTTC. Its translation: CATSSGFLAEGNIQYF.

The genes are TRBV3-1 and TRBJ2-5, with TRBD1 matching 7 bases. The DNA end favors TRBJ2-7, so the J call may be wrong. The CDR3 totals 13 residues. CDR1 is LGHDT, CDR2 YNNKEL, per germline (reference sequence). This CDR3 is CASSRGQVYEQYF. The CDR3 nucleotides are TGTGCCAGCAGCCGCGGACAGGTCTACGAGCAGTACTTC.

This clonotype was detected only a few times. J is TRBJ2-4 and V is TRBV21-1; TRBD1 is the table's D call and was not checked against the DNA. TRBV21-1 is listed as a pseudogene. This CDR3 has 13 amino acids. The CDR3 DNA reads TGTGCCAGCAGTGACAGGGGTAAAAACATTCAGTACTTC. The encoded protein is CASSDRGKNIQYF.

The J gene is TRBJ1-2, the V gene TRBV9, with D hard to call. Per the germline V gene, CDR1 is SGDLS and CDR2 is YYNGEE. The CDR3 extends over 14 amino acids. V was clipped by 0 bases and J by 7 bases, with 13 bases between them. The CDR3 spells CASSVGPASGGYTF. CDR3 nucleotides: TGTGCCAGCAGCGTAGGTCCGGCATCGGGTGGCTACACCTTC.